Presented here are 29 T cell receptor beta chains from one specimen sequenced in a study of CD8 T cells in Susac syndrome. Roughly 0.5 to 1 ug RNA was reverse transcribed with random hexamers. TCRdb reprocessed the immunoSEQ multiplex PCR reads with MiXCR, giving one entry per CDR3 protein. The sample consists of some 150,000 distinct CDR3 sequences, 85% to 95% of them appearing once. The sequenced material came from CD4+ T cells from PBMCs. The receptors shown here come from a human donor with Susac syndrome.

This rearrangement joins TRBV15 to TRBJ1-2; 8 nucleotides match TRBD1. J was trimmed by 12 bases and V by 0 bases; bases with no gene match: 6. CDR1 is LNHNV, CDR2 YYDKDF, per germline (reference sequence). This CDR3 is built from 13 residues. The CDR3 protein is CATSRDRTGRNTF. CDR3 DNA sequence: TGTGCCACCAGCAGAGATAGGACAGGGCGTAACACCTTC.

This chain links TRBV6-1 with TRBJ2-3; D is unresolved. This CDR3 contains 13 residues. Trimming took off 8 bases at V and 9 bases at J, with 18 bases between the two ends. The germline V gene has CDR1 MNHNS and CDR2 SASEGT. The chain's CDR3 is CASLSDGTSTQYF. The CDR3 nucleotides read TGTGCCAGCTTATCGGACGGCACTTCCACGCAGTATTTT.

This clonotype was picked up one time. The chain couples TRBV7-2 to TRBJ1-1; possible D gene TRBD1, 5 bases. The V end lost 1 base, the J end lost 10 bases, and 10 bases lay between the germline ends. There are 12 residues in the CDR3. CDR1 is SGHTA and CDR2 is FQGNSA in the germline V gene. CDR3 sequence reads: CASSLVRQGAFF. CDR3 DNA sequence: TGTGCCAGCAGCTTAGTCAGGCAGGGAGCTTTCTTT.

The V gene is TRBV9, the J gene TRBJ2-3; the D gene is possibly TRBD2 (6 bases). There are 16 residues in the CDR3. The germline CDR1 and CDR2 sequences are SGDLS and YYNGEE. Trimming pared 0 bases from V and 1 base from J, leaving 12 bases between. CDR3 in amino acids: CASSVDEGLGTDTQYF. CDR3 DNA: TGTGCCAGCAGCGTAGATGAGGGACTGGGCACAGATACGCAGTATTTT.

This CDR3 is CASSLAGIETQYF. DNA for the CDR3: TGTGCCAGCAGTTTAGCGGGGATAGAGACCCAGTACTTC. The genes are TRBV12-3 or TRBV12-4 and TRBJ2-5, with D unresolved. Trimming removed 0 bases at V and 4 bases at J, with 6 bases between. This CDR3 region has 13 residues.

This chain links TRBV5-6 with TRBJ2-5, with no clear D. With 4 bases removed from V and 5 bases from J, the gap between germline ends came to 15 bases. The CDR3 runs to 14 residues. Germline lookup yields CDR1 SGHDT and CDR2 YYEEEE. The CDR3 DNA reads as TGTGCCAGCAGCCGATTAGCCCGGGCGGAGACCCAGTACTTC. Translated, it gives CASSRLARAETQYF.

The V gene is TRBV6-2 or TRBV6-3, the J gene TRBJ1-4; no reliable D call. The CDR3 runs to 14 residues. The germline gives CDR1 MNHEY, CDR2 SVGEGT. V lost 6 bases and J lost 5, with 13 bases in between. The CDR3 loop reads CASRKSGGNEKLFF. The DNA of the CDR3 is TGTGCCAGCAGGAAGTCAGGAGGCAATGAAAAACTGTTTTTT.

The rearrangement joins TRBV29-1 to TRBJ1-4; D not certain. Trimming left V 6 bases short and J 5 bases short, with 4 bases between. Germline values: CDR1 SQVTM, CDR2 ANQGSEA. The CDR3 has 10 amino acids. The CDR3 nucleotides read TGCAGCGTCGGAAATGAAAAACTGTTTTTT. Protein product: CSVGNEKLFF.

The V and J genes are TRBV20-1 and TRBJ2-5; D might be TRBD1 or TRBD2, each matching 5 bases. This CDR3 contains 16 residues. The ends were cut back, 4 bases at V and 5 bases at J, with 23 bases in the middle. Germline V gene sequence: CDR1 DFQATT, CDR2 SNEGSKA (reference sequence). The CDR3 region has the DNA TGCAGTGCTAACGACCTAGCTACGTTCGCAGGGGAGACCCAGTACTTC. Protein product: CSANDLATFAGETQYF.

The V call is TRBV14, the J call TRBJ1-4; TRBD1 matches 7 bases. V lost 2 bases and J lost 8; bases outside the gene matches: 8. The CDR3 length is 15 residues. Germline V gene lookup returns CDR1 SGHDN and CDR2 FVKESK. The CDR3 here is CASSQSRQGREKLFF. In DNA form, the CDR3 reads TGTGCCAGCAGCCAAAGCAGACAGGGTAGGGAAAAACTGTTTTTT.

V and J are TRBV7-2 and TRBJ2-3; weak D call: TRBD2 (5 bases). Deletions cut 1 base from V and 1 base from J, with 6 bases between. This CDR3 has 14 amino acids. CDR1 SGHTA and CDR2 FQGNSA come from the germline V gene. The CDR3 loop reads CASSLGAGTDTQYF. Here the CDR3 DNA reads TGTGCCAGCAGCTTAGGAGCGGGCACAGATACGCAGTATTTT.

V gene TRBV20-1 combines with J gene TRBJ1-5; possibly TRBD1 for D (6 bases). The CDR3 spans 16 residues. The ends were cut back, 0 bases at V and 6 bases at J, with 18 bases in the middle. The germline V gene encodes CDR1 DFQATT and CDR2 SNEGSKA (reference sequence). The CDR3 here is CSAREGGKGGSQPQHF. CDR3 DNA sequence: TGCAGTGCTAGAGAAGGGGGGAAAGGAGGAAGTCAGCCCCAGCATTTT.

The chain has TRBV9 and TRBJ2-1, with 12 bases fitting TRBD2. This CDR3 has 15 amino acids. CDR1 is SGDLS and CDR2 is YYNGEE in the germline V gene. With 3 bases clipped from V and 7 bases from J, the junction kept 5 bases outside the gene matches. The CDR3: CASSETSGGFNEQFF. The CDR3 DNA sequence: TGTGCCAGCAGCGAGACTAGCGGGGGTTTTAATGAGCAGTTCTTC.

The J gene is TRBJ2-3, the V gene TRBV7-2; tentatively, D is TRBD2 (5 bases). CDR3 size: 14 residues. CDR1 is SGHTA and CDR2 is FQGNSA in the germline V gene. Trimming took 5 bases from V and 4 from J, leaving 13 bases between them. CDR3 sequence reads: CASSPKGAADTQYF. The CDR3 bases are TGTGCCAGCAGCCCCAAGGGAGCAGCAGATACGCAGTATTTT.

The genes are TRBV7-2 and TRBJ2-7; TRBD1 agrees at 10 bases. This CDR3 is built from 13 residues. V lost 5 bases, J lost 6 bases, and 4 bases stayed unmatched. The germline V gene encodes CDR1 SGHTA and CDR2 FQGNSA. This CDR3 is CASSTTGGFEQYF. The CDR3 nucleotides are TGTGCCAGCAGCACGACAGGGGGCTTCGAGCAGTACTTC.

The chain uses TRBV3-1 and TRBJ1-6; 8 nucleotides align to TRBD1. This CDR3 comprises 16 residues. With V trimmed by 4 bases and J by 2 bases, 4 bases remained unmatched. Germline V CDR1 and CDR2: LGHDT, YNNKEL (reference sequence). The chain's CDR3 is CASSLGQDTYNSPLHF. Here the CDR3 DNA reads TGTGCCAGCAGCCTGGGACAGGACACCTATAATTCACCCCTCCACTTT.

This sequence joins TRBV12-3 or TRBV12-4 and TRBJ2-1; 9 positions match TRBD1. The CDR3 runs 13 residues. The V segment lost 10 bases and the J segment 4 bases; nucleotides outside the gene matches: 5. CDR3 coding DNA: TGTGCCACCGGTGGGACAGGGTACAATGAGCAGTTCTTC. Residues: CATGGTGYNEQFF.

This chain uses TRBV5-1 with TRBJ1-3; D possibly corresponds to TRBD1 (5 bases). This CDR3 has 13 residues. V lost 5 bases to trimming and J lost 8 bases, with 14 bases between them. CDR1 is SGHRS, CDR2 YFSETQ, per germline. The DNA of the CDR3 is TGCGCCAGCAGGTCGGCGGGGGGAGACACCATATATTTT. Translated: CASRSAGGDTIYF.

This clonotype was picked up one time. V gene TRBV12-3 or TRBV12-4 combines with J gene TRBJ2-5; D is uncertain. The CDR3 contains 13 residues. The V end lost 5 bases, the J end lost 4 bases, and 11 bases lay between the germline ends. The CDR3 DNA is TGTGCCAGCAGTACCGGGCCCCTAGAGACCCAGTACTTC. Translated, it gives CASSTGPLETQYF.

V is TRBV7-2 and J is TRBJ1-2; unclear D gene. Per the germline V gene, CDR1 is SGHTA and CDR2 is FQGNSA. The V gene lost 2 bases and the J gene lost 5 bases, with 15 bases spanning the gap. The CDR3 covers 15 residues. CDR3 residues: CASSLSGLDSYGYTF. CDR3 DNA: TGTGCCAGCAGCTTATCTGGCCTAGACTCTTATGGCTACACCTTC.

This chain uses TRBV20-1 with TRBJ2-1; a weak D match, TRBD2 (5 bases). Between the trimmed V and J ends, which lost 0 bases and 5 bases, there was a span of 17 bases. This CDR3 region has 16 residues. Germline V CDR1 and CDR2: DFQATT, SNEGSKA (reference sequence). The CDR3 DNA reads TGCAGTGCTAGAGAGGGAGCTAGGAGATCCCACAATGAGCAGTTCTTC. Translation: CSAREGARRSHNEQFF.

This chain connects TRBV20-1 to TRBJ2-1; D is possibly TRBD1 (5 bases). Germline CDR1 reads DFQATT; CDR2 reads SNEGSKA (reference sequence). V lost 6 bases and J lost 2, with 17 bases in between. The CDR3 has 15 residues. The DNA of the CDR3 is TGCAGTGCCACCAAAGATGGGGCCCCCTACAATGAGCAGTTCTTC. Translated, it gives CSATKDGAPYNEQFF.

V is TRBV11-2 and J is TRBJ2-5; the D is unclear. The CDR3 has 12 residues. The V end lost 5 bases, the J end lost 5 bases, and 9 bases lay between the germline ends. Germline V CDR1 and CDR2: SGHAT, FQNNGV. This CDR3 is CASSLVVETQYF. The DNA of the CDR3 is TGTGCCAGCAGCCTAGTTGTGGAGACCCAGTACTTC. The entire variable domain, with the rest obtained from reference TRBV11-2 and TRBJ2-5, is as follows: EAGVAQSPRYKIIEKRQSVAFWCNPISGHATLYWYQQILGQGPKLLIQFQNNGVVDDSQLPKDRFSAERLKGVDSTLKIQPAKLEDSAVYLCASSLVVETQYFGPGTRLLVL.

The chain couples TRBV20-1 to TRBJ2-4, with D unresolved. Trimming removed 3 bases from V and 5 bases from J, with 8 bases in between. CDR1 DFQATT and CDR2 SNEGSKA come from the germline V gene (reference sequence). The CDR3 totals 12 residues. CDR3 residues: CSARADQNIQYF. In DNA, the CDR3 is TGCAGTGCTAGGGCTGACCAAAACATTCAGTACTTC.

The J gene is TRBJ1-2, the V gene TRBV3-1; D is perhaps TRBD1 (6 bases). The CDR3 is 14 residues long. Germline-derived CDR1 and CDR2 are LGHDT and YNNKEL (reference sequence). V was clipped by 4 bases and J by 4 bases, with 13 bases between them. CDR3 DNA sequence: TGTGCCAGCAGCCCCGGGACACGGGGCTATGGCTACACCTTC. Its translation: CASSPGTRGYGYTF. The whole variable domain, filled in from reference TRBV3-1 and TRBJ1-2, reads DTAVSQTPKYLVTQMGNDKSIKCEQNLGHDTMYWYKQDSKKFLKIMFSYNNKELIINETVPNRFSPKSPDKAHLNLHINSLELGDSAVYFCASSPGTRGYGYTFGSGTRLTVV.

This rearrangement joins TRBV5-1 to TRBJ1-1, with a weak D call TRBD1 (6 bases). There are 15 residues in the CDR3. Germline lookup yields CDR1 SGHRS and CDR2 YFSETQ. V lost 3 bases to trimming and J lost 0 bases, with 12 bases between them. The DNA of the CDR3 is TGCGCCAGCAGCTCGGGACAATCCATGAACACTGAAGCTTTCTTT. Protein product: CASSSGQSMNTEAFF. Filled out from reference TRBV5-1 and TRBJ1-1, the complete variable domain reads KAGVTQTPRYLIKTRGQQVTLSCSPISGHRSVSWYQQTPGQGLQFLFEYFSETQRNKGNFPGRFSGRQFSNSRSEMNVSTLELGDSALYLCASSSGQSMNTEAFFGQGTRLTVV.

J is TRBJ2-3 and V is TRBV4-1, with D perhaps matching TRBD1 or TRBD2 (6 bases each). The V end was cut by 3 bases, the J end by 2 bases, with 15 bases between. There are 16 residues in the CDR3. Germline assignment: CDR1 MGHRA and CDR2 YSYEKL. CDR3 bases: TGCGCCAGCAGCCAGGAGCGGTGGGGGGCCACAGATACGCAGTATTTT. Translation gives CASSQERWGATDTQYF.

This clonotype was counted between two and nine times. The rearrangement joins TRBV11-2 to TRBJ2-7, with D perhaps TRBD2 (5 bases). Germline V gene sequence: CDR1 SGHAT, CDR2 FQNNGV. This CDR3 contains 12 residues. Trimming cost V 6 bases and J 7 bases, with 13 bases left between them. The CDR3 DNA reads TGTGCCAGCAGTCCGGGGATGAGGGAGCAGTACTTC. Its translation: CASSPGMREQYF.

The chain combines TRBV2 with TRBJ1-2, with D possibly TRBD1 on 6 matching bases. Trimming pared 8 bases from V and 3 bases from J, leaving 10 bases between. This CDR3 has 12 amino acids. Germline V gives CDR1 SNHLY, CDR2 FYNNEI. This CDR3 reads CASGRGDYGYTF. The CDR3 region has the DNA TGTGCCAGCGGTAGGGGGGACTATGGCTACACCTTC. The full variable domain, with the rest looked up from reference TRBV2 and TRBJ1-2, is EPEVTQTPSHQVTQMGQEVILRCVPISNHLYFYWYRQILGQKVEFLVSFYNNEISEKSEIFDDQFSVERPDGSNFTLKIRSTKLEDSAMYFCASGRGDYGYTFGSGTRLTVV.